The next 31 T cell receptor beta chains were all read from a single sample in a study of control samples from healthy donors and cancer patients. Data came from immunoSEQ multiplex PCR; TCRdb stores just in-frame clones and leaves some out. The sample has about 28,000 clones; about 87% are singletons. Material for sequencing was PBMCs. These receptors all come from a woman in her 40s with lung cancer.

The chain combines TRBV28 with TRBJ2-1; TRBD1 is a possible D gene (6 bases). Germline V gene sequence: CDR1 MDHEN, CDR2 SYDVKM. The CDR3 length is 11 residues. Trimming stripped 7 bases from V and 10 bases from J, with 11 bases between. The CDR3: CASNLGQEQFF. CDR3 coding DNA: TGTGCCAGCAACCTAGGACAGGAGCAGTTCTTC.

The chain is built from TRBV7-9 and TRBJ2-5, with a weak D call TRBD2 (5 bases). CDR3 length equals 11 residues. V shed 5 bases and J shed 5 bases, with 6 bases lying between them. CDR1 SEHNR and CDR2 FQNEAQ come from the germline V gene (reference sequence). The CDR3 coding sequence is TGTGCCAGCAGCCGCGGGGAGACCCAGTACTTC. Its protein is CASSRGETQYF.

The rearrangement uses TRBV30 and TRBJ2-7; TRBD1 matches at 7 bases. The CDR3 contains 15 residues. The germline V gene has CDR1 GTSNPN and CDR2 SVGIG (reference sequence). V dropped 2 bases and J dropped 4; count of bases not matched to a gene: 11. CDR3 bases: TGTGCCTGGAGTCAGAACCGGGACAGATATTACGAGCAGTACTTC. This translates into CAWSQNRDRYYEQYF.

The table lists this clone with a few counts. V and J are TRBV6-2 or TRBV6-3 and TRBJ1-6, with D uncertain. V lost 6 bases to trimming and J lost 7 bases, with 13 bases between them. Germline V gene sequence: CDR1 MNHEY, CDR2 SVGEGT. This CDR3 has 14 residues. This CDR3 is CASSFWDGNSPLHF. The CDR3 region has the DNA TGTGCCAGCAGCTTTTGGGATGGGAATTCACCCCTCCACTTT.

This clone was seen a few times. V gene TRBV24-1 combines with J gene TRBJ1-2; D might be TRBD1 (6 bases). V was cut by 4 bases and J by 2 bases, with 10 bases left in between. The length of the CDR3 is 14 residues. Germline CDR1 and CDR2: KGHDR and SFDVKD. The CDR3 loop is CATSERTANYGYTF. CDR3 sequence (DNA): TGTGCCACCAGTGAAAGGACAGCCAACTATGGCTACACCTTC.

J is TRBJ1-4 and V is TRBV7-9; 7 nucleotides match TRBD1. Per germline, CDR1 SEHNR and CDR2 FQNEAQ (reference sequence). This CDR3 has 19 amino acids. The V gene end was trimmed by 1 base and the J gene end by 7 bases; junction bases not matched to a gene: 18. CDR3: CASSLGSGTDFLRGEKLFF. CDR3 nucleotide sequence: TGTGCCAGCAGCTTAGGATCCGGGACAGACTTCCTGAGGGGTGAAAAACTGTTTTTT.

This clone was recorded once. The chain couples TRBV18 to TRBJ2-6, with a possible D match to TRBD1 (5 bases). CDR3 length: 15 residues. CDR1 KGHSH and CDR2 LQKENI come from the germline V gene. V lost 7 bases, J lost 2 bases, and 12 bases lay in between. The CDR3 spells CASFPDSTGANVLTF. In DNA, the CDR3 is TGTGCCAGCTTCCCCGACAGTACTGGGGCCAACGTCCTGACTTTC.

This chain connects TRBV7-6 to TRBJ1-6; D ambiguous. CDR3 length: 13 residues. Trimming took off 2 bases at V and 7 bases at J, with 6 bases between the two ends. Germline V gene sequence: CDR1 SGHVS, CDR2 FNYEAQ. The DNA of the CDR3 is TGTGCCAGCAGCTTAAGACAAAATTCACCCCTCCACTTT. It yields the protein CASSLRQNSPLHF.

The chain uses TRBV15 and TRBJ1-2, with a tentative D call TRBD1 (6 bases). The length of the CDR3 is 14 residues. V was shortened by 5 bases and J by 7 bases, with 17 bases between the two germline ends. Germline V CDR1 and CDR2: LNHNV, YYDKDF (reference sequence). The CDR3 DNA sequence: TGTGCCACCAGCGCAGAGAGAAGGGACACTGGCTACACCTTC. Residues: CATSAERRDTGYTF.

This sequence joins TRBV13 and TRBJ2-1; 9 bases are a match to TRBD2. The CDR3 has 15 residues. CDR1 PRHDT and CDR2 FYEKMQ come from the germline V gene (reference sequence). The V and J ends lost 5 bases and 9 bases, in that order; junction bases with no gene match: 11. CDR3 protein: CASSIVRRGGFEQFF. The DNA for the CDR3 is TGTGCCAGCAGCATCGTGCGGCGGGGGGGGTTTGAGCAGTTCTTC.

The CDR3 DNA reads as TGTGCCAGTACCCCGTTCGGAGAAGAAGGCTACACCTTC. Translation gives CASTPFGEEGYTF. This chain uses TRBV19 with TRBJ1-2; D gene uncertain. The CDR3 spans 13 residues. Germline V gene lookup returns CDR1 LNHDA and CDR2 SQIVND (reference sequence). Trimming pared 7 bases from V and 8 bases from J, leaving 17 bases between.

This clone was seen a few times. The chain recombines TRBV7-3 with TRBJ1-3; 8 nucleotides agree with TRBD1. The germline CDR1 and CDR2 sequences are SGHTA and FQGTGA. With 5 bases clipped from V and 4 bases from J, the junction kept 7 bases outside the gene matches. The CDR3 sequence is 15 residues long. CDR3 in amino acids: CASSPTGGKGNTIYF. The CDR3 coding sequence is TGTGCCAGCAGCCCCACAGGGGGTAAGGGAAACACCATATATTTT.

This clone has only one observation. The CDR3 reads CASSPTSGTGGKLFF. CDR3 nucleotide sequence: TGTGCCAGCAGCCCTACTTCCGGGACAGGGGGAAAACTGTTTTTT. V usage is TRBV9 and J usage is TRBJ1-4; TRBD1 agrees at 11 bases. V lost 4 bases, J lost 10 bases, and 9 bases stayed unmatched. The germline gives CDR1 SGDLS, CDR2 YYNGEE. There are 15 residues in the CDR3.

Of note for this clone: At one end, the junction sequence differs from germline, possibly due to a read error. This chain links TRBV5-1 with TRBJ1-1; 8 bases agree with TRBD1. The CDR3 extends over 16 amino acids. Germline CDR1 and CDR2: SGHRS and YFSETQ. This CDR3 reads CAGSFGIQGAVTEAFF. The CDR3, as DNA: TGCGCCGGCAGCTTTGGAATCCAGGGGGCGGTCACTGAAGCTTTCTTT. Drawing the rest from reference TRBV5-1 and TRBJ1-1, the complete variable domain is KAGVTQTPRYLIKTRGQQVTLSCSPISGHRSVSWYQQTPGQGLQFLFEYFSETQRNKGNFPGRFSGRQFSNSRSEMNVSTLELGDSALYLCAGSFGIQGAVTEAFFGQGTRLTVV.

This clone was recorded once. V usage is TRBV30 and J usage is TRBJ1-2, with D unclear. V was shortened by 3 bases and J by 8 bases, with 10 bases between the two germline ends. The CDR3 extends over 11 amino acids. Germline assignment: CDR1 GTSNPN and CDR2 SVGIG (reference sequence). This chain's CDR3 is CAWRGMGGYTF. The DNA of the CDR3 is TGTGCCTGGAGGGGGATGGGGGGCTACACCTTC.

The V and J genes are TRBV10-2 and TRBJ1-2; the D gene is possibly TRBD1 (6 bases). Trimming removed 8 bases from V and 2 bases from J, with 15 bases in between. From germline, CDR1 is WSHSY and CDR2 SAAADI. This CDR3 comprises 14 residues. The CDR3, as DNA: TGCGCCAGCGTCCCAGGGGATAGCAACTATGGCTACACCTTC. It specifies CASVPGDSNYGYTF.

The CDR3 coding sequence is TGTGCCTGGAGTCCGCGGACAGGGGACCACTCTGGGGCCAACGTCCTGACTTTC. Its protein is CAWSPRTGDHSGANVLTF. This chain connects TRBV30 to TRBJ2-6; 9 positions agree with TRBD1. Per the germline V gene, CDR1 is GTSNPN and CDR2 is SVGIG (reference sequence). After removal of 2 bases from V and 0 bases from J, the junction contained 8 bases not matched to a gene. The length of the CDR3 is 18 residues.

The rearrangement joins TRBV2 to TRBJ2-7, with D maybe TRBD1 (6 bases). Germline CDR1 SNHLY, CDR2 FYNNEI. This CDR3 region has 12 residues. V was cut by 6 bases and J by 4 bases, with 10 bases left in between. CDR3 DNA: TGTGCCAGCAGACTAGGGGGATACGAGCAGTACTTC. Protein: CASRLGGYEQYF.

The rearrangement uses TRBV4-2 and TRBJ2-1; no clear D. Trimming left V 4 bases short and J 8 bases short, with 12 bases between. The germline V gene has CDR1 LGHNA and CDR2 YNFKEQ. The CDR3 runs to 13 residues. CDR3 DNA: TGTGCCAGCAGCCCGGATAATGAGGATGAGCAGTTCTTC. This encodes CASSPDNEDEQFF.

CDR3 region: CASSLAGTPYEQYF. Here the CDR3 DNA reads TGTGCCAGCAGCTTGGCCGGGACCCCCTACGAGCAGTACTTC. J is TRBJ2-7 and V is TRBV5-4, with D tentatively TRBD1 or TRBD2 (5 bases each). This CDR3 has 14 residues. Germline V gene data show CDR1 as SGHNT and CDR2 as YYREEE (reference sequence). V gave up 0 bases and J gave up 2 bases, with 9 bases separating them.

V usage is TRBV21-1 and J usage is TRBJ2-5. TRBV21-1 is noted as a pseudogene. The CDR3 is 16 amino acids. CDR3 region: CASSSSLPGRRETQYF. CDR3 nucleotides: TGTGCCAGCAGCAGCTCCCTCCCAGGGAGACGGGAGACCCAGTACTTC.

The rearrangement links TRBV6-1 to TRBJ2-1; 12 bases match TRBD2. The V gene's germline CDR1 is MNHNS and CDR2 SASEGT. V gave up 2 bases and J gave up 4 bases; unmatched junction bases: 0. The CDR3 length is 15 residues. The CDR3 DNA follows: TGTGCCAGCAGTGAACTAGCGGGGGGGTACAATGAGCAGTTCTTC. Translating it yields CASSELAGGYNEQFF.

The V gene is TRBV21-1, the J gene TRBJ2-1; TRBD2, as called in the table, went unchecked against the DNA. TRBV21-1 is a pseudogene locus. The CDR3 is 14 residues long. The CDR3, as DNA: TGTGCCAGCAGCAAAGGAGAGGTATACAATGAGCAGTTCTTC. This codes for CASSKGEVYNEQFF.

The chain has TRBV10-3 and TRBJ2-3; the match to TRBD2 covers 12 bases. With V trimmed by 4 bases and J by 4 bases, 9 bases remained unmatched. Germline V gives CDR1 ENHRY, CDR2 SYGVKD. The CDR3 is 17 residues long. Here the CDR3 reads CAISGPSSGGDSDTQYF. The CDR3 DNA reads TGTGCCATCAGTGGCCCCTCTAGCGGGGGGGACTCAGATACGCAGTATTTT.

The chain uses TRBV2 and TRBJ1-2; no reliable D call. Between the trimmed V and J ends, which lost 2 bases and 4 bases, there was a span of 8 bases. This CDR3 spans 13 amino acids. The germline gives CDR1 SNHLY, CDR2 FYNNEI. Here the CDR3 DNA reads TGTGCCAGCAGTGAAAGTCTTGGCTATGGCTACACCTTC. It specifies CASSESLGYGYTF.

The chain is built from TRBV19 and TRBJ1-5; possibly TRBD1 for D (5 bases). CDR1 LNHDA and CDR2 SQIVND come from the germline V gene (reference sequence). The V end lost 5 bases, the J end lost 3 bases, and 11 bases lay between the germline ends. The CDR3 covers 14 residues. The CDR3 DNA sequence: TGTGCCAGTAGTGGGGGGGTGCCCAATCAGCCCCAGCATTTT. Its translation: CASSGGVPNQPQHF. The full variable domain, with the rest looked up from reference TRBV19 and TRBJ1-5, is DGGITQSPKYLFRKEGQNVTLSCEQNLNHDAMYWYRQDPGQGLRLIYYSQIVNDFQKGDIAEGYSVSREKKESFPLTVTSAQKNPTAFYLCASSGGVPNQPQHFGDGTRLSIL.

The CDR3 DNA reads TGCGCCAGCAGCCAAGAACCGGGGGTCTATGGCTACACCTTC. Translated: CASSQEPGVYGYTF. This chain uses TRBV4-1 with TRBJ1-2, with D maybe TRBD1 (5 bases). Trimming took off 0 bases at V and 4 bases at J, with 9 bases between the two ends. The CDR3 contains 14 residues. Per germline, CDR1 MGHRA and CDR2 YSYEKL.

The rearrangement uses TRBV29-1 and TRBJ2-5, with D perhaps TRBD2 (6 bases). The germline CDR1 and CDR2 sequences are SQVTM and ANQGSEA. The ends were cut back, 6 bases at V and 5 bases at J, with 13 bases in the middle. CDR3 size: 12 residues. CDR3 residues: CSVGLGLETQYF. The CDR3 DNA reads TGCAGCGTGGGACTCGGTTTGGAGACCCAGTACTTC.

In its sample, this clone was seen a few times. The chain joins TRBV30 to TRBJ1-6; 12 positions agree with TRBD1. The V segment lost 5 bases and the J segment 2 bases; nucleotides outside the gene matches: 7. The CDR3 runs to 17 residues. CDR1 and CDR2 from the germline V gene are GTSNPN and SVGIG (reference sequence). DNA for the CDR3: TGTGCCTGGTCCCCCGGGACAGGGGGCGCCTATAATTCACCCCTCCACTTT. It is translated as CAWSPGTGGAYNSPLHF.

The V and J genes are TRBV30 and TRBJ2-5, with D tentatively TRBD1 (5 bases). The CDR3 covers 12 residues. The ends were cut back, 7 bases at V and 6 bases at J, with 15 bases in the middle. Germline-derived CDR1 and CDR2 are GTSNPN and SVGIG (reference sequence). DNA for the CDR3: TGTGCCTCAGGGCCCAGCGCGAAGACCCAGTACTTC. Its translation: CASGPSAKTQYF.

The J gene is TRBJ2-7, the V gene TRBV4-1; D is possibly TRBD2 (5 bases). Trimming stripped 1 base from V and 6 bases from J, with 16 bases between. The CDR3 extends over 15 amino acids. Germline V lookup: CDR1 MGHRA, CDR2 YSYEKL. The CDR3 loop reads CASSQGLYNGLEQYF. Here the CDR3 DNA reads TGCGCCAGCAGCCAAGGACTCTACAACGGACTCGAGCAGTACTTC.